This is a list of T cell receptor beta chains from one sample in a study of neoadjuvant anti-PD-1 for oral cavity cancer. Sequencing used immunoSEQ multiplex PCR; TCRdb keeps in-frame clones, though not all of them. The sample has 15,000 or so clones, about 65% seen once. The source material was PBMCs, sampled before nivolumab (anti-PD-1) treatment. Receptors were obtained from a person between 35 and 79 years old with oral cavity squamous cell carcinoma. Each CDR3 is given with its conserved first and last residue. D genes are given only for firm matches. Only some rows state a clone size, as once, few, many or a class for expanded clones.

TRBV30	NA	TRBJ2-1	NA	TGTGCCTGGAGTGGGTCTAGCTCCTACAATGAGCAGTTCTTC	CAWSGSSSYNEQFF
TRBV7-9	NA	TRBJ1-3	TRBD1	TGTGCCAGCAGCCGACAGGGGGAGACTAACACCATATATTTT	CASSRQGETNTIYF
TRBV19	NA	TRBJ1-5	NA	TGTGCCAGTAGTATAGATACAGTCAGCTTTAATCAGCCCCAGCATTTT	CASSIDTVSFNQPQHF
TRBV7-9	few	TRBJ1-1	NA	TGTGCCAGCAGCTTAGCGGCGGATAACACTGAAGCTTTCTTT	CASSLAADNTEAFF
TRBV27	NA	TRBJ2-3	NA	TGTGCCAGCAGTTTCACAGGTGGATCGTCCACAGATACGCAGTATTTT	CASSFTGGSSTDTQYF
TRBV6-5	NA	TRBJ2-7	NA	TGTGCCAGCAGTTATTTACAGGGAAACTCCTACGAGCAGTACTTC	CASSYLQGNSYEQYF
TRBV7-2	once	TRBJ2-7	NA	TGTGCCAGCAGCTTCCCCCCGGCCCGCGAGCAGTACTTC	CASSFPPAREQYF
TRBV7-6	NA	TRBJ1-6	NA	TGTGCCAGCAGCTTAGGAGGGCTTGGTTCACCCCTCCACTTT	CASSLGGLGSPLHF
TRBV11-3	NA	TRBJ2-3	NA	TGTGCCAGCAGCTCCTACAGGGCCTCTAGCACAGATACGCAGTATTTT	CASSSYRASSTDTQYF
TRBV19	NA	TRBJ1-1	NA	TGTGCCAGTAGTTTTTTCGGTAGGAACACTGAAGCTTTCTTT	CASSFFGRNTEAFF
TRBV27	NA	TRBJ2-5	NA	TGTGCCAGCACCCCCGGATGGGGGAGTAGGCAAGAGACCCAGTACTTC	CASTPGWGSRQETQYF
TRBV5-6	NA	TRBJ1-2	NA	TGTGCCAGCAGCGGGGACTTACAGAACTATGGCTACACCTTC	CASSGDLQNYGYTF
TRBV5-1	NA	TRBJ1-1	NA	TGCGCCAGCAGCTTGGCCAGAGAGAACACTGAAGCTTTCTTT	CASSLARENTEAFF
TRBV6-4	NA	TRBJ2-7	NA	TGTGCCAGCCCTAGAGCCGAGCAGTACTTC	CASPRAEQYF
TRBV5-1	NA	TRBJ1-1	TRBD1	TGCGCCAGCAGCCCGGACAGGGAATGGAGCACTGAAGCTTTCTTT	CASSPDREWSTEAFF
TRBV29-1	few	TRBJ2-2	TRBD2	TGCAGCGTTGCTTCGTGGGAGGGCACCGGGGAGCTGTTTTTT	CSVASWEGTGELFF
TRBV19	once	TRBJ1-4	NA	TGTGCCAGTAGTCCACTTCGGACGGAAAAACTGTTTTTT	CASSPLRTEKLFF
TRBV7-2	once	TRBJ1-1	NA	TGTGCCAGCAGCTTAACTGGGGCCACTGAAGCTTTCTTT	CASSLTGATEAFF
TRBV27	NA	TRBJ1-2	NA	TGTGCCAGCAGCCCAGTCGTTGGGATCTATGGCTACACCTTC	CASSPVVGIYGYTF
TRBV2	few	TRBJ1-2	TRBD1	TGTGCCAGCAGTGCTGTTCCGGGACAGGGAGCGAATGGCTACACCTTC	CASSAVPGQGANGYTF
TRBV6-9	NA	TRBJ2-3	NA	TGTGCCAGCAGTTTACCCGGAGGGCCAGATACGCAGTATTTT	CASSLPGGPDTQYF
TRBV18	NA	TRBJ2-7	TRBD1	TGTGCCAGCTCACCCTTACTAAACAGGGGGAACTACGAGCAGTACTTC	CASSPLLNRGNYEQYF
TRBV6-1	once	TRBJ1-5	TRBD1	TGTGCCAGCACCGTGGACAGGGGGGGCAATCAGCCCCAGCATTTT	CASTVDRGGNQPQHF
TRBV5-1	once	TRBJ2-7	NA	TGCGCCAGCAGCTTGGGGGCAGGCGAGCAGTACTTC	CASSLGAGEQYF
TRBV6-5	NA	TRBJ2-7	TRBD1	TGTGCCAGCACTACGGACAGGAGCTCCTACGAGCAGTACTTC	CASTTDRSSYEQYF
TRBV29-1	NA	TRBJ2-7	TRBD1	TGCAGCTATCGGACAGGGGACTCCTACGAGCAGTACTTC	CSYRTGDSYEQYF
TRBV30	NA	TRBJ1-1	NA	TGTGCCTGGAGTGACTGGTCGGGGGACGGGGGGATGAACACTGAAGCTTTCTTT	CAWSDWSGDGGMNTEAFF
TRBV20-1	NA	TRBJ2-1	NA	TGCAGTTACGTCGTCGATGAGCAGTTCTTC	CSYVVDEQFF
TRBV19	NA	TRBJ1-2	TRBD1	TGTGCCAGTAACCCGGGACAGGGGAAGATTAGTGGCTACACCTTC	CASNPGQGKISGYTF